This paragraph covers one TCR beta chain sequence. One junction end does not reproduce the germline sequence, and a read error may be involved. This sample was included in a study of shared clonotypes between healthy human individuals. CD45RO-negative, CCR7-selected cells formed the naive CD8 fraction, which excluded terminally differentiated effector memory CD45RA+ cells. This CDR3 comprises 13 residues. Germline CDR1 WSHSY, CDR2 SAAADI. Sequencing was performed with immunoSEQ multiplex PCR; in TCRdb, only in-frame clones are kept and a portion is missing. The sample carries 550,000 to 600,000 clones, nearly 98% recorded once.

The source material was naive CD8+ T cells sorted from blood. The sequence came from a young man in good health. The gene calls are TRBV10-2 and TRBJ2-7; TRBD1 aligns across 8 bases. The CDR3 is CASSGSQGTGGSF. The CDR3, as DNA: TGCGCCAGCAGTGGGTCCCAGGGGACAGGAGGATCCTTC.